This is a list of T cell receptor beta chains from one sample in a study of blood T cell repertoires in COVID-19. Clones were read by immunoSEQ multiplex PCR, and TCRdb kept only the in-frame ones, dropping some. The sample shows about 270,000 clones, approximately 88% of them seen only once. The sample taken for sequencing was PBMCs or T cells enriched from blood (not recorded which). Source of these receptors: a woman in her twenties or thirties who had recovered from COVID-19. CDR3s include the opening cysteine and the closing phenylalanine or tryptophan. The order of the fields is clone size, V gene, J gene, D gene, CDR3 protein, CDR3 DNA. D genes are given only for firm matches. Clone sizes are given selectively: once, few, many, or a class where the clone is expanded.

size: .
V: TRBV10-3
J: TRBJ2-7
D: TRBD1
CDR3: CAISDPNRDSPYEQYF
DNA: TGTGCCATCAGTGACCCTAATAGGGACAGCCCCTACGAGCAGTACTTC

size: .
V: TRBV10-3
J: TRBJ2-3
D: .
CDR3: CAISESGGRGGGTQYF
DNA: TGTGCCATCAGTGAGTCGGGTGGCAGGGGAGGGGGTACGCAGTATTTT

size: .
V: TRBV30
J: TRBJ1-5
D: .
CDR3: CAFRTGSNSNQPQHF
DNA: TGTGCCTTTAGGACCGGGAGTAATAGCAATCAGCCCCAGCATTTT

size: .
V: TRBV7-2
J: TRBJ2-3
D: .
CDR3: CASSSPAQYF
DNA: TGTGCCAGCAGCTCACCGGCGCAGTATTTT

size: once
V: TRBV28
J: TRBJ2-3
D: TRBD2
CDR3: CATSRGTSGNADTQYF
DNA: TGTGCCACCTCTCGTGGGACTAGCGGGAATGCAGATACGCAGTATTTT

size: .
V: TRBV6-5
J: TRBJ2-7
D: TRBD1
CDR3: CASSYSGTGVYEQYF
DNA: TGTGCCAGCAGTTACTCCGGGACAGGGGTCTACGAGCAGTACTTC

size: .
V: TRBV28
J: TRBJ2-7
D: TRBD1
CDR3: CASSYLGGDNEQYF
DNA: TGTGCCAGCAGTTACCTAGGGGGCGACAACGAGCAGTACTTC

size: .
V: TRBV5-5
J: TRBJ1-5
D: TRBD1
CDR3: CASSPGTAHQPQHF
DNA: TGTGCCAGCAGCCCCGGGACAGCCCATCAGCCCCAGCATTTT

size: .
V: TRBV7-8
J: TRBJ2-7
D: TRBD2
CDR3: CASSPPEAGGYSYEQYF
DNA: TGTGCCAGCAGCCCACCGGAAGCGGGAGGTTACTCCTACGAGCAGTACTTC

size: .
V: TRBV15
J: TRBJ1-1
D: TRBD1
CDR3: CATSRGGGTGNTEAFF
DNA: TGTGCCACCAGCAGAGGGGGGGGGACAGGGAACACTGAAGCTTTCTTT

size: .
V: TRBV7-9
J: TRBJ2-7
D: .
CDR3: CASSLRTVSYEQYF
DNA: TGTGCCAGCAGCCTCCGGACAGTCTCCTACGAGCAGTACTTC

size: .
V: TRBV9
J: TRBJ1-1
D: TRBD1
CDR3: CASSVGRQGDSPVNTEAFF
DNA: TGTGCCAGCAGCGTAGGAAGGCAGGGGGACAGCCCCGTGAACACTGAAGCTTTCTTT

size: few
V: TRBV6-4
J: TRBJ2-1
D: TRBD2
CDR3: CASSDSGGGAYNEQFF
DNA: TGTGCCAGCAGTGACTCTGGGGGGGGAGCGTACAATGAGCAGTTCTTC

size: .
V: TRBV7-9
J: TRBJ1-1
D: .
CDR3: CASSSRPEAFF
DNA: TGTGCCAGCAGCTCTCGTCCTGAAGCTTTCTTT

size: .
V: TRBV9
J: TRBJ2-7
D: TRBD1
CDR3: CASSGQGALSYEQYF
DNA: TGTGCCAGCAGCGGACAGGGGGCCCTATCCTACGAGCAGTACTTC

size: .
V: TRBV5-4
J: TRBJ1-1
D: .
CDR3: CASSLDPGVQPSNTEAFF
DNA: TGTGCCAGCAGCTTGGATCCGGGGGTACAACCGTCCAACACTGAAGCTTTCTTT

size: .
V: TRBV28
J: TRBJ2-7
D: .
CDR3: CASSLIWADPYEQYF
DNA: TGTGCCAGCAGTTTAATATGGGCAGATCCCTACGAGCAGTACTTC

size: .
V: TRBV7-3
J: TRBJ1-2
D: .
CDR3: CASSAGIKYGYTF
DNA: TGTGCCAGCAGCGCCGGGATAAAGTATGGCTACACCTTC

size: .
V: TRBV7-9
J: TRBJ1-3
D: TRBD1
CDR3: CASSFAGTAFSPGGNTIYF
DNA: TGTGCCAGCAGCTTTGCCGGGACAGCCTTCTCACCGGGAGGAAACACCATATATTTT

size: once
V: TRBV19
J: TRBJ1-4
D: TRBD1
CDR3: CASRYTGGLEKLFF
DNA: TGTGCCAGTAGATACACAGGGGGCCTGGAAAAACTGTTTTTT

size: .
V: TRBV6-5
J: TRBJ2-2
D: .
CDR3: CASSPRVPGELFF
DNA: TGTGCCAGCAGCCCCAGGGTCCCCGGGGAGCTGTTTTTT

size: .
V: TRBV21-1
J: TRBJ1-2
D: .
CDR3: CARPTGGMDGYTF
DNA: TGTGCCAGACCGACAGGGGGCATGGATGGCTACACCTTC

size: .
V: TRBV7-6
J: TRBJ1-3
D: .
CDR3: CASSLSSGNTIYF
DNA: TGTGCCAGCAGCTTGAGCTCTGGAAACACCATATATTTT